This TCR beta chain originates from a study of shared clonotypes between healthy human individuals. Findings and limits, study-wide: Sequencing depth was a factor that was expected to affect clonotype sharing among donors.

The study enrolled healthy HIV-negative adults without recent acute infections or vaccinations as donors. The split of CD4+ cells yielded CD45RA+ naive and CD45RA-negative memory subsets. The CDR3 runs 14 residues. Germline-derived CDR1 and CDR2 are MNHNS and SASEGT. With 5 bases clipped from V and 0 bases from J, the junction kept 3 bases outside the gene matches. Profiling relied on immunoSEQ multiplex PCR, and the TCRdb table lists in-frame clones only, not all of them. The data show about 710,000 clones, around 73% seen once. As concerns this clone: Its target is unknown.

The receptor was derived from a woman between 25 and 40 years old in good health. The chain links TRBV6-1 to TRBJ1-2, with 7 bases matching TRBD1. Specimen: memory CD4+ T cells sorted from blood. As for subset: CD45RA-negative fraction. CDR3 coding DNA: TGTGCCAGCAGTTGGACAGGCACTAACTATGGCTACACCTTC. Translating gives CASSWTGTNYGYTF.